These 32 T cell receptor beta chains were sequenced from one sample in a study of regulatory T cells in long-lasting Graves disease. CDR3 regions were amplified by Arm-PCR using iRepertoire HTBI primers to build TCR beta libraries. One entry per CDR3 protein results from TCRdb running MiXCR on the multiplex PCR reads. The repertoire holds 300,000 to 400,000 distinct CDR3 sequences, 15% seen once, with over 20% in the top ten. Time point in this sample: newly diagnosed GD, antithyroid drugs for less than 3 months. Making the TCR library involved RNA that had been extracted from PBMCs. The source material was peripheral blood mononuclear cells (PBMCs), sampled at new diagnosis, from a patient treated with antithyroid drugs. These receptors all stem from a female donor with Graves disease.

For this clonotype: A much larger clonotype is one base distant, so this may be a read error. The CDR3 loop reads CTSSLVMDRMNTGELFF. The CDR3 nucleotides read TGTACCAGCAGTTTAGTTATGGACAGAATGAACACCGGGGAGCTGTTTTTT. The J gene is TRBJ2-2, the V gene TRBV12-3 or TRBV12-4; TRBD1 might be the D (6 bases). The CDR3 consists of 17 residues.

This clonotype has at least ten counts. The J gene is TRBJ1-1, the V gene TRBV27; possible D gene TRBD1, 5 bases. Germline V gene sequence: CDR1 MNHEY, CDR2 SMNVEV (reference sequence). CDR3 size: 15 residues. Trimming pared 2 bases from V and 7 bases from J, leaving 17 bases between. The CDR3 sequence: CASSLVGGGFNEAFF. The CDR3 DNA follows: TGTGCCAGCAGTTTAGTGGGGGGGGGTTTTAATGAAGCTTTCTTT.

This clonotype was seen ten or more times. V is TRBV20-1 and J is TRBJ2-2; 12 nucleotides agree with TRBD2. Trimming at V came to 5 bases and at J to 7 bases, leaving 11 bases not matched to a gene. Germline CDR1 DFQATT, CDR2 SNEGSKA (reference sequence). The CDR3 length is 16 residues. In nucleotides, the CDR3 is TGCAGTGCTCATCTAGCGGGAGGGCCTCTTGACGGGGAGCTGTTTTTT. As protein: CSAHLAGGPLDGELFF.

This clonotype has at least ten counts. V and J are TRBV28 and TRBJ2-3; 12 bases line up with TRBD2. The CDR3 contains 17 residues. Losses at the gene ends were 2 bases for V and 7 bases for J; bases not matched to a gene: 10. Per germline, CDR1 MDHEN and CDR2 SYDVKM. This CDR3 reads CASSLVGATSGSYTQYF. The CDR3 nucleotides are TGTGCCAGCAGTTTAGTCGGGGCGACTAGCGGGAGTTATACGCAGTATTTT.

Regarding this clonotype: A clone one base away is much larger, so this may be a read error. The chain joins TRBV2 to TRBJ2-1; 12 positions match TRBD1. This CDR3 spans 15 amino acids. The V gene's germline CDR1 is SNHLY and CDR2 FYNNEI. The ends lost 4 bases at V and 8 bases at J; junction bases unmatched: 6. CDR3 sequence reads: CASSVGTGGVYEQFF. The CDR3, as DNA: TGTGCCAGCAGTGTAGGGACAGGGGGCGTTTATGAGCAGTTCTTC.

This clonotype was picked up many times. The chain couples TRBV7-3 to TRBJ2-1; D uncertain. CDR3 length equals 13 residues. Germline assignment: CDR1 SGHTA and CDR2 FQGTGA. The V gene lost 4 bases and the J gene lost 5 bases, with 9 bases spanning the gap. The CDR3 here is CASSSQINNEQFF. The CDR3, as DNA: TGTGCCAGCAGCTCCCAAATAAACAATGAGCAGTTCTTC.

This clonotype occurred many times. The V gene is TRBV2, the J gene TRBJ1-6; TRBD1 matches at 9 bases. The CDR3 runs to 16 residues. The V and J ends lost 7 bases and 6 bases, in that order; junction bases with no gene match: 10. CDR1 SNHLY and CDR2 FYNNEI come from the germline V gene. This chain's CDR3 is CASTPQGARGNSPLHF. Written as DNA, the CDR3 is TGTGCCAGCACCCCACAGGGGGCGCGTGGTAATTCACCCCTCCACTTT.

The genes are TRBV11-2 and TRBJ1-5, with no clear D. V shed 0 bases and J shed 5 bases, with 8 bases lying between them. Germline assignment: CDR1 SGHAT and CDR2 FQNNGV. The CDR3 is made up of 14 amino acids. The CDR3 loop is CASSLDPVYQPQHF. DNA for the CDR3: TGTGCCAGCAGCTTAGATCCGGTCTATCAGCCCCAGCATTTT.

This clonotype occurred many times. The chain employs TRBV4-2 and TRBJ1-1; possibly TRBD1 for D (5 bases). CDR3 length: 12 residues. The germline CDR1 and CDR2 sequences are LGHNA and YNFKEQ. Trimming stripped 9 bases from V and 6 bases from J, with 14 bases between. CDR3 loop: CARSTGTPEAFF. The CDR3 region has the DNA TGTGCCAGATCGACCGGGACCCCTGAAGCTTTCTTT.

The rearrangement joins TRBV4-3 to TRBJ2-1; 8 bases map to TRBD2. V shed 2 bases and J 6 bases; nucleotides not matched to a gene: 12. Germline V gene sequence: CDR1 LGHNA, CDR2 YSLEER. This CDR3 contains 17 residues. CDR3 residues: CASSQHDTGGPGNEQFF. CDR3 nucleotide sequence: TGCGCCAGCAGCCAACACGATACGGGAGGGCCCGGCAATGAGCAGTTCTTC.

At least ten counts were recorded for this clonotype. This sequence joins TRBV7-2 and TRBJ2-3; no firm D call. This CDR3 has 12 amino acids. The V gene lost 4 bases and the J gene lost 0 bases, with 2 bases spanning the gap. CDR1 is SGHTA, CDR2 FQGNSA, per germline. The CDR3: CASSSSTDTQYF. CDR3 DNA: TGTGCCAGCAGCTCCAGCACAGATACGCAGTATTTT.

The count of this clonotype is one. One base away lies a much larger clone, so this may be a sequencing read error. The chain joins TRBV7-2 to TRBJ1-6; D uncertain. The germline V gene encodes CDR1 SGHTA and CDR2 FQGNSA. CDR3 length equals 14 residues. The CDR3 DNA follows: TGTGCCTGCAGCTTAAACTCCTATAATTCACCCCTCCACTTT. Amino acids: CACSLNSYNSPLHF.

This clonotype was recorded at least ten times. The V gene is TRBV27, the J gene TRBJ2-4; tentatively, D is TRBD1 (5 bases). Germline CDR1 MNHEY, CDR2 SMNVEV (reference sequence). Trimming shortened V by 0 bases and J by 9 bases, and 9 bases separated the two germline ends. The CDR3 is 13 amino acids. The chain's CDR3 is CASSLSSQGIQYF. The CDR3 region has the DNA TGTGCCAGCAGTTTATCGAGTCAGGGCATTCAGTACTTC.

The chain carries TRBV4-1 and TRBJ1-1, with D maybe TRBD1 (6 bases). The CDR3 contains 13 residues. Trimming pared 3 bases from V and 3 bases from J, leaving 8 bases between. Germline values: CDR1 MGHRA, CDR2 YSYEKL. This CDR3 reads CASSHQGYTEAFF. CDR3 sequence (DNA): TGCGCCAGCAGCCACCAGGGGTACACTGAAGCTTTCTTT.

This clonotype was observed at least ten times. The CDR3: CASCITGPYGYTF. CDR3 DNA: TGTGCCAGCTGTATTACAGGCCCTTATGGCTACACCTTC. The chain carries TRBV2 and TRBJ1-2; D possibly corresponds to TRBD1 (5 bases). Trimming left V 8 bases short and J 5 bases short, with 15 bases between. Germline V gene data show CDR1 as SNHLY and CDR2 as FYNNEI. CDR3 length: 13 amino acids.

This clonotype was counted ten times or more. The chain links TRBV28 to TRBJ2-7, with D tentatively TRBD1 (6 bases). The CDR3 sequence is 14 residues long. V dropped 6 bases and J dropped 2 bases, with 14 bases sitting between them. CDR1 is MDHEN, CDR2 SYDVKM, per germline. CDR3 sequence (DNA): TGTGCCAGCAGGCCCCCAGACAGGACCTACGAGCAGTACTTC. It yields the protein CASRPPDRTYEQYF. The full variable domain, rest sourced from reference TRBV28 and TRBJ2-7, is DVKVTQSSRYLVKRTGEKVFLECVQDMDHENMFWYRQDPGLGLRLIYFSYDVKMKEKGDIPEGYSVSREKKERFSLILESASTNQTSMYLCASRPPDRTYEQYFGPGTRLTVT.

This clonotype was recorded once. The chain links TRBV11-2 to TRBJ2-5, with a tentative D call TRBD1 (6 bases). There are 15 residues in the CDR3. The germline V gene encodes CDR1 SGHAT and CDR2 FQNNGV. V was clipped by 5 bases and J by 0 bases, with 13 bases between them. CDR3 sequence reads: CASSPSGDNQETQYF. The CDR3 region has the DNA TGTGCCAGCAGCCCCAGTGGGGACAACCAAGAGACCCAGTACTTC.

This clonotype was found a few times. The chain is built from TRBV12-3 or TRBV12-4 and TRBJ2-1; TRBD1 matches 8 bases. CDR3 length equals 12 residues. After removal of 7 bases from V and 9 bases from J, the junction contained 5 bases not matched to a gene. The CDR3 nucleotides read TGTGCCAGCACCAGAGGGACAGGTGAGCAGTTCTTC. Its translation is CASTRGTGEQFF.

Regarding this clonotype: A much larger clonotype is one base distant, so this may be a read error. This chain links TRBV28 with TRBJ2-7, with 7 bases lining up with TRBD2. CDR1 and CDR2 from the germline V gene are MDHEN and SYDVKM. V shed 2 bases and J 7 bases; nucleotides not matched to a gene: 11. The CDR3 covers 15 residues. The CDR3 DNA reads TGTGCCAGCAGTTTAGGGAGGGGTCTTTACAATGAGCAGTACTTC. This translates into CASSLGRGLYNEQYF.

The rearrangement links TRBV27 to TRBJ2-5; D gene uncertain. Germline CDR1 is MNHEY and CDR2 is SMNVEV (reference sequence). Trimming shortened V by 4 bases and J by 1 base, and 16 bases separated the two germline ends. CDR3 length: 16 residues. The CDR3 DNA sequence: TGTGCCAGCAGTTGGACGGCCCCGCTTTCCCAAGAGACCCAGTACTTC. Translated: CASSWTAPLSQETQYF.

In its sample, this clonotype was seen many times. The rearrangement links TRBV7-9 to TRBJ1-4; the D is unclear. The V and J ends lost 1 base and 8 bases respectively, with 14 bases between them. Germline-derived CDR1 and CDR2 are SEHNR and FQNEAQ (reference sequence). The CDR3 is made up of 15 amino acids. Written as DNA, the CDR3 is TGTGCCAGCAGCTTAGGAGGAGGACGGAGGGAAAAACTGTTTTTT. Its translation: CASSLGGGRREKLFF.

Notes on this clonotype: This may be a read error: a much more frequent sequence differs by one nucleotide. This sequence joins TRBV7-9 and TRBJ2-1; TRBD2 matches 12 bases. The CDR3 runs 17 residues. CDR1 and CDR2 from the germline V gene are SEHNR and FQNEAQ (reference sequence). The V gene end was trimmed by 3 bases and the J gene end by 2 bases; junction bases not matched to a gene: 5. The CDR3 DNA reads as TGTGCCAGCAGCTTTCGACTAGCGGGAGAGGCCTACAATGAGCAGTTCTTC. The encoded protein is CASSFRLAGEAYNEQFF.

This clonotype occurred many times. CDR3 sequence reads: CASSLEDRGYEQFF. CDR3 sequence (DNA): TGTGCCAGCAGCTTAGAGGACAGGGGCTATGAGCAGTTCTTC. This chain connects TRBV7-9 to TRBJ2-1; 9 nucleotides match TRBD1. CDR3 length equals 14 residues. CDR1 is SEHNR, CDR2 FQNEAQ, per germline (reference sequence). The junction had 3 bases not matched to a gene; V was cut back by 1 base and J by 8 bases.

This clonotype was recorded at least ten times. The chain uses TRBV20-1 and TRBJ1-1, with D perhaps TRBD1 (6 bases). The CDR3 has 15 amino acids. V gave up 5 bases and J gave up 0 bases, with 16 bases separating them. Germline assignment: CDR1 DFQATT and CDR2 SNEGSKA (reference sequence). As DNA, the CDR3 is TGCAGTGCTCGAGGCCAGGGGCTTCTGAACACTGAAGCTTTCTTT. It yields the protein CSARGQGLLNTEAFF.

This clonotype was seen repeatedly, ten times or more. The rearrangement joins TRBV5-1 to TRBJ2-1, with unresolved D. The V end lost 0 bases, the J end lost 5 bases, and 12 bases lay between the germline ends. The length of the CDR3 is 15 residues. Germline lookup yields CDR1 SGHRS and CDR2 YFSETQ. The CDR3 nucleotides are TGCGCCAGCAGCTTGGGGGCAGCCCCGGACAATGAGCAGTTCTTC. Protein sequence: CASSLGAAPDNEQFF.

The V and J genes are TRBV19 and TRBJ2-1; TRBD2 might be the D (6 bases). Germline values: CDR1 LNHDA, CDR2 SQIVND (reference sequence). The CDR3 is 19 residues long. V was shortened by 5 bases and J by 0 bases, with 23 bases between the two germline ends. The CDR3 DNA reads as TGTGCCAGTAGTCCGGGACCAGCGGGCCACAGACGCTCCTACAATGAGCAGTTCTTC. Its protein product is CASSPGPAGHRRSYNEQFF.

There are many counts of this clonotype. V and J are TRBV5-1 and TRBJ1-2, with no clear D. Germline CDR1 reads SGHRS; CDR2 reads YFSETQ. The length of the CDR3 is 14 residues. Trimming stripped 0 bases from V and 4 bases from J, with 10 bases between. The CDR3 region is CASSLGQETYGYTF. The DNA for the CDR3 is TGCGCCAGCAGCTTGGGCCAGGAAACCTATGGCTACACCTTC. Full variable domain (missing parts from reference TRBV5-1 and TRBJ1-2): KAGVTQTPRYLIKTRGQQVTLSCSPISGHRSVSWYQQTPGQGLQFLFEYFSETQRNKGNFPGRFSGRQFSNSRSEMNVSTLELGDSALYLCASSLGQETYGYTFGSGTRLTVV.

The sample holds a few counts of this clonotype. A junction boundary mismatches the germline segment, possibly from a read error. V and J are TRBV6-4 and TRBJ2-1; perhaps TRBD1 as D (5 bases). Germline V CDR1 and CDR2: MRHNA, SNTAGT. The CDR3 has 15 residues. In nucleotides, the CDR3 is TGTGCCAGCCTACAGGATTCGGCCAGTCTCAATAAGCAGTTCTTC. This codes for CASLQDSASLNKQFF.

There are many counts of this clonotype. The chain employs TRBV5-1 and TRBJ2-1, with 14 bases identical to TRBD2. Germline assignment: CDR1 SGHRS and CDR2 YFSETQ. The CDR3 length is 22 residues. Trimming removed 4 bases from V and 0 bases from J; junction bases left unmatched: 18. In DNA form, the CDR3 reads TGCGCCAGCAGCCTGCCCCACTGGACTAGCGGGAGGCCCCGAGACTCCTACAATGAGCAGTTCTTC. Translation: CASSLPHWTSGRPRDSYNEQFF.

This clonotype was picked up many times. The rearrangement uses TRBV4-1 and TRBJ2-1; 7 bases line up with TRBD2. CDR3 size: 15 residues. Per the germline V gene, CDR1 is MGHRA and CDR2 is YSYEKL. Trimming cost V 4 bases and J 9 bases; bases outside gene matches: 12. CDR3 coding DNA: TGCGCCAGCAGCCGGCGACTAGCTTCCGTGAGTGAGCAGTTCTTC. Translating it yields CASSRRLASVSEQFF.

The chain links TRBV20-1 to TRBJ1-1, with D perhaps TRBD1 (6 bases). V lost 0 bases and J lost 1, with 18 bases in between. This CDR3 spans 17 amino acids. The germline V gene encodes CDR1 DFQATT and CDR2 SNEGSKA (reference sequence). The CDR3: CSARDRYNQDRNTEAFF. Written as DNA, the CDR3 is TGCAGTGCTAGAGACAGATATAACCAGGACAGGAACACTGAAGCTTTCTTT.

A note on this clonotype: This may arise from a read error, as a much more abundant clone is one base away. The rearrangement joins TRBV20-1 to TRBJ2-4, with D perhaps matching TRBD2 (5 bases). The J call may be in error: the DNA end matches TRBJ2-1 better. Germline CDR1 is DFQATT and CDR2 is SNEGSKA (reference sequence). The CDR3 totals 12 residues. In nucleotides, the CDR3 is TGCAGTGCTAAGGTTAGCGCGGAGACCCAGTTCTTC. Amino acid sequence: CSAKVSAETQFF.